The entry below gives a single TCR beta chain sequence along with its context. The sample originates from a study of T cells in narcolepsy. Libraries were prepared by immunoSEQ multiplex PCR; TCRdb keeps only in-frame clonotypes and omits some of them. The data contain some 20,000 clones, roughly 80% of them singletons. The sequence was obtained from a human donor in good health. The sequencing input was memory (CD45RA-) CD4+ T cells from blood.

The CDR3 spells CSVRSPMNTEAFF. CDR3 nucleotide sequence: TGCAGCGTCAGGAGTCCTATGAACACTGAAGCTTTCTTT. The gene calls are TRBV29-1 and TRBJ1-1; D is uncertain. The CDR3 is made up of 13 amino acids. Germline V CDR1 and CDR2: SQVTM, ANQGSEA. Trimming shortened V by 6 bases and J by 0 bases, and 11 bases separated the two germline ends.